Presented here are 2 T cell receptor beta chains from one specimen sequenced in a study of shared clonotypes between healthy human individuals. This table comes from immunoSEQ multiplex PCR, and its TCRdb copy is limited to in-frame clones, with some not included. The top ten hold less than 2% of the sample, which has about 2.1 million clones, just over 90% seen once. Naive-designated CD8 cells lacked CD45RO, were positively enriched for CCR7, and omitted terminally differentiated effector memory CD45RA+ cells. The sample consisted of naive CD8+ T cells from PBMCs. Receptors were obtained from a man aged 18 to 30 in good health. Some clones in this sample may be carry-over from other donors' samples.

V usage is TRBV28 and J usage is TRBJ2-1, with TRBD1 matching over 10 bases. V shed 6 bases, J shed 12 bases, and the junction held 14 bases outside the gene matches. From germline, CDR1 is MDHEN and CDR2 SYDVKM. This CDR3 has 15 amino acids. The CDR3 here is CASRLTGGVLAGQFF. Here the CDR3 DNA reads TGTGCCAGCAGGCTGACAGGGGGCGTGCTAGCGGGGCAGTTCTTC.

The CDR3 reads CATGPTYEQYF. CDR3 sequence (DNA): TGTGCCACCGGACCAACCTACGAGCAGTACTTC. The chain combines TRBV6-5 with TRBJ2-7; no clear D. Trimming took 10 bases from V and 2 from J, leaving 9 bases between them. Germline V lookup: CDR1 MNHEY, CDR2 SVGAGI. The CDR3 contains 11 residues.